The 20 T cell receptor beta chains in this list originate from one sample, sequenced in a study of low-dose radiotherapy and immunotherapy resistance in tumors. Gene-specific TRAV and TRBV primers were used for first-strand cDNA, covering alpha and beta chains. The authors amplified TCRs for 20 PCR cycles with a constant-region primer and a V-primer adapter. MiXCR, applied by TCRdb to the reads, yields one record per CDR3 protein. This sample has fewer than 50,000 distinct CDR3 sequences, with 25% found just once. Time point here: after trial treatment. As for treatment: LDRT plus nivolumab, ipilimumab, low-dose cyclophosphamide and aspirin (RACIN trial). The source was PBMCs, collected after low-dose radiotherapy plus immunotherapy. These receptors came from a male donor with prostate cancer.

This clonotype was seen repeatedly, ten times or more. CDR3 sequence reads: CASRPNRDGELFF. The CDR3 DNA reads TGTGCCAGCAGACCTAACAGGGATGGGGAGCTGTTTTTT. This chain uses TRBV2 with TRBJ2-2, with D perhaps matching TRBD1 (6 bases). Trimming pared 6 bases from V and 8 bases from J, leaving 13 bases between. Germline assignment: CDR1 SNHLY and CDR2 FYNNEI. This CDR3 has 13 amino acids.

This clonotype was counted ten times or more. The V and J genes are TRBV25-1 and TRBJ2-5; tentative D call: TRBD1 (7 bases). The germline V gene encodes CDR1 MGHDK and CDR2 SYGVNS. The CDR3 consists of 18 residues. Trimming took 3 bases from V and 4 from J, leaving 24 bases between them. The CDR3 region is CASSDINIPTGRRETQYF. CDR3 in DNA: TGTGCCAGCAGTGACATAAACATTCCGACAGGGAGGAGAGAGACCCAGTACTTC.

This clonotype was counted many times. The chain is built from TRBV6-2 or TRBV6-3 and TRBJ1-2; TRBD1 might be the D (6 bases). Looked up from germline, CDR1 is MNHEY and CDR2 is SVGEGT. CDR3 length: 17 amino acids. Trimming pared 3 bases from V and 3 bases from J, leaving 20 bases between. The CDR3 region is CASSYFQGTRRDYGYTF. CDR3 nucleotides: TGTGCCAGCAGTTATTTTCAGGGGACCCGCCGCGACTATGGCTACACCTTC.

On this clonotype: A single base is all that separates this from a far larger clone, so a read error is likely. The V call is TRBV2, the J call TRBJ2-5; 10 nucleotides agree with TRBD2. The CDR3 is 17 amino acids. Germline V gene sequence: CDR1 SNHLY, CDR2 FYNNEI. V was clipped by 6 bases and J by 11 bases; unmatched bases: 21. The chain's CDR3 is CASSSTSGIISYNEQYF. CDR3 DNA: TGTGCCAGCAGCTCCACTAGCGGGATTATCTCCTACAATGAGCAGTACTTC.

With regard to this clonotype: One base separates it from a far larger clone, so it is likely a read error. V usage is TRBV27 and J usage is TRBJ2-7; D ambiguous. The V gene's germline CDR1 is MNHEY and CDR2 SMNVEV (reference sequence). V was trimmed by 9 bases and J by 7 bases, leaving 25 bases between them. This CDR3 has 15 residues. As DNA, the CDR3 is TGTGCCAGTTCACCGAGGCGGACGGCTTACAATGAGCAGTACTTC. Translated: CASSPRRTAYNEQYF.

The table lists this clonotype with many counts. CDR3 nucleotide sequence: TGTGCCAGCAGCCACCGGGACAGGGTAGAAAATGAGCAGTTCTTC. The encoded protein is CASSHRDRVENEQFF. V gene TRBV14 combines with J gene TRBJ2-1, with 9 nucleotides matching TRBD1. The CDR3 sequence is 15 residues long. V was pared by 3 bases and J by 7 bases, with 7 bases of the junction left unmatched. Germline V lookup: CDR1 SGHDN, CDR2 FVKESK.

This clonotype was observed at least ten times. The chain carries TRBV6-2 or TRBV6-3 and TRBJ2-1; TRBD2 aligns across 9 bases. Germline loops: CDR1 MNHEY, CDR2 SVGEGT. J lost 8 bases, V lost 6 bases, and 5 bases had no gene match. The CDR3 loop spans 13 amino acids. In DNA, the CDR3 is TGTGCCAGCAGACCGGGACTAGCATATGAGCAGTTCTTC. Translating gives CASRPGLAYEQFF.

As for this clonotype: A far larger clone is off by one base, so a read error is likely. CDR3 region: CASSKDGQGPREGYNEQYF. CDR3 nucleotides: TGTGCCAGCAGCAAAGACGGACAGGGACCCCGTGAGGGGTACAATGAGCAGTACTTC. The chain employs TRBV21-1 and TRBJ2-7; the table's D call, TRBD1, was not checked against the DNA. TRBV21-1 constitutes a pseudogene. The CDR3 runs to 19 residues.

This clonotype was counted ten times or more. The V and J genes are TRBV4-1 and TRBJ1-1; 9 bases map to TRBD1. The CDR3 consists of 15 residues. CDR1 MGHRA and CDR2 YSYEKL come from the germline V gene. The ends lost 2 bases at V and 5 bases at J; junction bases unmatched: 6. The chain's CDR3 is CASSQPGTGRTEAFF. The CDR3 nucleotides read TGCGCCAGCAGCCAACCCGGGACAGGGAGAACTGAAGCTTTCTTT.

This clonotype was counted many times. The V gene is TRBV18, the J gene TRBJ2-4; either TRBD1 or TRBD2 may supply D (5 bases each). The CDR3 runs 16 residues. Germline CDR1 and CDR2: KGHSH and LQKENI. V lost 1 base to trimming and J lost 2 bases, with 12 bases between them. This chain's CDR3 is CASSPLGGGPKNIQYF. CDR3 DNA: TGTGCCAGCTCACCACTCGGTGGGGGTCCCAAAAACATTCAGTACTTC. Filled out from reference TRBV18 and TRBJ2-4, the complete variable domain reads NAGVMQNPRHLVRRRGQEARLRCSPMKGHSHVYWYRQLPEEGLKFMVYLQKENIIDESGMPKERFSAEFPKEGPSILRIQQVVRGDSAAYFCASSPLGGGPKNIQYFGAGTRLSVL.

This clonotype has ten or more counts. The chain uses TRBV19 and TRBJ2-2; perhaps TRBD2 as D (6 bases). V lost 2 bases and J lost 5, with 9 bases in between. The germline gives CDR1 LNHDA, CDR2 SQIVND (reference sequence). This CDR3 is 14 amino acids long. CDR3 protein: CASSILGGTGELFF. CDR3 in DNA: TGTGCCAGTAGTATACTCGGGGGAACCGGGGAGCTGTTTTTT.

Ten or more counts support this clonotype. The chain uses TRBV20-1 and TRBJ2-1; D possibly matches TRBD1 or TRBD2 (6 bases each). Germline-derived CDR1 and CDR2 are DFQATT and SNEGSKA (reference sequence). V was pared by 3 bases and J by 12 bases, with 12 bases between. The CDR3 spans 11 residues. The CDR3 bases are TGCAGTGCTAGTCCGGGGGCAGGGCAGTTCTTC. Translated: CSASPGAGQFF.

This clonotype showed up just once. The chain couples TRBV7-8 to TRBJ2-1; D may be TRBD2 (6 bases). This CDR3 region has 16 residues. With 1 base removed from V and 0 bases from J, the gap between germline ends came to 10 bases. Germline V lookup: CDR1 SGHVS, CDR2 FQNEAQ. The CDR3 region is CASSLGARGSYNEQFF. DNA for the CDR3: TGTGCCAGCAGCTTAGGCGCGCGGGGCTCCTACAATGAGCAGTTCTTC.

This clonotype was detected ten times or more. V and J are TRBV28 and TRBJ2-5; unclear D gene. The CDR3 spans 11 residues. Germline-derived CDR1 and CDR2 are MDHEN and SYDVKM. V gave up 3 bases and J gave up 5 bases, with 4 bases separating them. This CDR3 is CASSFRETQYF. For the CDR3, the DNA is TGTGCCAGCAGTTTTCGGGAGACCCAGTACTTC.

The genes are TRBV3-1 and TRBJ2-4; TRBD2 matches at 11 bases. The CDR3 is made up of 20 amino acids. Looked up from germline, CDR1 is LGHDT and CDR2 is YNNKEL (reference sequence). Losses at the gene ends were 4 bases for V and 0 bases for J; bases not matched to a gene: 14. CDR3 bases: TGTGCCAGCAGCCCCCAGGACGGGACTAGCGGAAGATTAGCCAAAAACATTCAGTACTTC. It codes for CASSPQDGTSGRLAKNIQYF.

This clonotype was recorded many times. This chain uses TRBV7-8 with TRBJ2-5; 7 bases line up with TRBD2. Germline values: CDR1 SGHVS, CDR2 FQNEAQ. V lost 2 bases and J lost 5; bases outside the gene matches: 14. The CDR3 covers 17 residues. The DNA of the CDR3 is TGTGCCAGCAGCTTAAGTAGTCGGGGAGGGCCTTCTGAGACCCAGTACTTC. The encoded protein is CASSLSSRGGPSETQYF.

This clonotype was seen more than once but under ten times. The DNA for the CDR3 is TGTGCCAGCAGTTTATGGGGCGGGGGATCCTACGAGCAGTACTTC. This encodes CASSLWGGGSYEQYF. The J gene is TRBJ2-7, the V gene TRBV28; the match to TRBD2 covers 7 bases. Germline V gene sequence: CDR1 MDHEN, CDR2 SYDVKM. Unmatched junction bases numbered 3, after V lost 0 bases and J lost 1 base. The CDR3 spans 15 residues.

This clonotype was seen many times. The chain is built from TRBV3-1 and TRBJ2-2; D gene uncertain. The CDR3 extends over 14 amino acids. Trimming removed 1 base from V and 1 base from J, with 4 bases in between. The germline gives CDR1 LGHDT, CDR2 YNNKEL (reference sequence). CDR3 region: CASSQVMNTGELFF. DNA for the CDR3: TGTGCCAGCAGCCAAGTTATGAACACCGGGGAGCTGTTTTTT. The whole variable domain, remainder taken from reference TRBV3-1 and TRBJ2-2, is DTAVSQTPKYLVTQMGNDKSIKCEQNLGHDTMYWYKQDSKKFLKIMFSYNNKELIINETVPNRFSPKSPDKAHLNLHINSLELGDSAVYFCASSQVMNTGELFFGEGSRLTVL.

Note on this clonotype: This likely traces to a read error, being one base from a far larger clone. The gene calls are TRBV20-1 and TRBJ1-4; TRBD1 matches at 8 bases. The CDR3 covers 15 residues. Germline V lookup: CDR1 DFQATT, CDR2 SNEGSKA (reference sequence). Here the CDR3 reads CSVGKGQAGGGKLFF. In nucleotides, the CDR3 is TGCAGCGTTGGAAAGGGACAGGCCGGAGGCGGAAAACTGTTTTTT.

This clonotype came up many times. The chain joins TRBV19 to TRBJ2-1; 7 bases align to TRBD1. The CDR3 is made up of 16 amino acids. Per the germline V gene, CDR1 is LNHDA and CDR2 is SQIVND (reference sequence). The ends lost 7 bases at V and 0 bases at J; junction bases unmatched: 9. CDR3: CASMGTAPSSYNEQFF. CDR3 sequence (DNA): TGTGCCAGTATGGGGACAGCTCCGAGCTCCTACAATGAGCAGTTCTTC.